Below are 12 T cell receptor beta chains sequenced from a single sample in a study of early T cells in non-severe SARS-CoV-2 infection. In TCRdb, the 5' RACE reads were re-called with MiXCR into one record per CDR3 protein. The data hold tens of thousands of distinct CDR3 sequences, with roughly 10% observed a single time. The source was whole blood, collected at baseline. The receptors derive from an adult who was a healthcare worker with PCR-confirmed SARS-CoV-2 infection or an uninfected control (not recorded which).

This clonotype appeared a few times. The chain recombines TRBV5-1 with TRBJ2-7, with 13 bases aligning to TRBD2. Germline V gene data show CDR1 as SGHRS and CDR2 as YFSETQ. The CDR3 totals 15 residues. V gave up 4 bases and J gave up 4 bases; unmatched junction bases: 5. CDR3 sequence: CASSTGLAGVYEQYF. CDR3 bases: TGCGCCAGCAGCACCGGACTAGCGGGAGTTTACGAGCAGTACTTC.

This clonotype was seen a few times. This chain links TRBV29-1 with TRBJ1-1; D perhaps matches TRBD1 (5 bases). Trimming cost V 0 bases and J 8 bases, with 10 bases left between them. The CDR3 runs to 12 residues. The germline V gene has CDR1 SQVTM and CDR2 ANQGSEA. As DNA, the CDR3 is TGCAGCGTTGAAGAGGTAAGGGGCGAAGCTTTCTTT. This gives the protein CSVEEVRGEAFF.

J is TRBJ2-1 and V is TRBV7-9; no clear D gene. Trimming removed 5 bases from V and 10 bases from J, with 9 bases in between. CDR3 length equals 11 residues. Germline loops: CDR1 SEHNR, CDR2 FQNEAQ (reference sequence). DNA of the CDR3: TGTGCCAGCAGCGAGGATAGGGAGCAGTTCTTC. Protein sequence: CASSEDREQFF.

The rearrangement links TRBV7-8 to TRBJ1-1; D unresolved. V lost 5 bases, J lost 8 bases, and 21 bases lay in between. CDR3 length: 15 residues. Germline CDR1 is SGHVS and CDR2 is FQNEAQ. CDR3 region: CASSPRTGQGLEAFF. The DNA of the CDR3 is TGTGCCAGCAGCCCCCGGACCGGCCAAGGACTGGAAGCTTTCTTT.

This clonotype was seen a few times. This chain connects TRBV7-8 to TRBJ2-7; D is possibly TRBD2 (5 bases). V was trimmed by 3 bases and J by 0 bases, leaving 12 bases between them. CDR3 length: 15 residues. CDR1 is SGHVS and CDR2 is FQNEAQ in the germline V gene. The CDR3 bases are TGTGCCAGCAGCTTCCTTGCGGGCAGCTCCTACGAGCAGTACTTC. It codes for CASSFLAGSSYEQYF.

This clonotype has just a few counts. The J gene is TRBJ2-7, the V gene TRBV12-3 or TRBV12-4; D perhaps matches TRBD1 (5 bases). V lost 3 bases, J lost 3 bases, and 15 bases lay in between. This CDR3 region has 15 residues. The CDR3 DNA reads TGTGCCAGCAGTTTTGCCAGGGCCTCCGTCTACGAGCAGTACTTC. Its protein is CASSFARASVYEQYF.

The gene calls are TRBV4-2 and TRBJ2-3; 9 bases are a match to TRBD2. Germline assignment: CDR1 LGHNA and CDR2 YNFKEQ. The CDR3 extends over 16 amino acids. V lost 0 bases to trimming and J lost 4 bases; unmatched junction nucleotides: 5. The CDR3 coding sequence is TGTGCCAGCAGCCAAGAGAATAGCGGGAGTGCAGATACGCAGTATTTT. Encoded protein: CASSQENSGSADTQYF.

There are many counts of this clonotype. The J gene is TRBJ2-7, the V gene TRBV5-5; weak D call: TRBD1 (5 bases). The germline V gene has CDR1 SGHKS and CDR2 YYEKEE (reference sequence). This CDR3 contains 13 residues. V gave up 4 bases and J gave up 3 bases, with 11 bases separating them. This chain's CDR3 is CASSQQVLYEQYF. The CDR3 nucleotides read TGTGCCAGCAGCCAACAGGTTCTCTACGAGCAGTACTTC. The full variable domain, with the rest looked up from reference TRBV5-5 and TRBJ2-7, is DAGVTQSPTHLIKTRGQQVTLRCSPISGHKSVSWYQQVLGQGPQFIFQYYEKEERGRGNFPDRFSARQFPNYSSELNVNALLLGDSALYLCASSQQVLYEQYFGPGTRLTVT.

The rearrangement joins TRBV18 to TRBJ2-5; the D is unclear. Trimming cost V 3 bases and J 5 bases, with 13 bases left between them. Germline V gene lookup returns CDR1 KGHSH and CDR2 LQKENI. CDR3 length: 14 amino acids. CDR3 region: CASSPILDPETQYF. The CDR3 region has the DNA TGTGCCAGCTCACCGATTTTGGACCCGGAGACCCAGTACTTC.

This clonotype was observed a few times. V gene TRBV7-9 combines with J gene TRBJ2-5; TRBD2 agrees at 12 bases. Germline CDR1 is SEHNR and CDR2 is FQNEAQ (reference sequence). V was pared by 5 bases and J by 1 base, with 2 bases of the junction left unmatched. The CDR3 length is 15 residues. The CDR3: CASSRTSGTQETQYF. DNA of the CDR3: TGTGCCAGCAGCCGGACTAGCGGGACCCAAGAGACCCAGTACTTC.

This clonotype was picked up a small number of times. The genes are TRBV6-6 and TRBJ2-3; possibly TRBD1 or TRBD2 for D (6 bases each). Germline V gene sequence: CDR1 MNHNY, CDR2 SVGAGI (reference sequence). The V end lost 2 bases, the J end lost 2 bases, and 11 bases lay between the germline ends. CDR3 length: 15 residues. CDR3 in amino acids: CASSYGGPNTDTQYF. CDR3 coding DNA: TGTGCCAGCAGTTACGGGGGGCCTAACACAGATACGCAGTATTTT.

This clonotype has just a few counts. The chain uses TRBV28 and TRBJ1-6; the D is unclear. CDR3 size: 16 residues. From germline, CDR1 is MDHEN and CDR2 SYDVKM. V shed 3 bases and J shed 7 bases, with 16 bases lying between them. CDR3 protein: CASSFGGDPTNSPLHF. For the CDR3, the DNA is TGTGCCAGCAGTTTTGGCGGGGATCCTACAAATTCACCCCTCCACTTT. The whole variable domain, filled in from reference TRBV28 and TRBJ1-6, reads DVKVTQSSRYLVKRTGEKVFLECVQDMDHENMFWYRQDPGLGLRLIYFSYDVKMKEKGDIPEGYSVSREKKERFSLILESASTNQTSMYLCASSFGGDPTNSPLHFGNGTRLTVT.